This T cell receptor beta chain appears in the sequencing data of a study of shared clonotypes between healthy human individuals. Study as a whole: The donor group consisted of two women and a few men, aged 18 to 49.

This CDR3 is 15 amino acids long. V dropped 0 bases and J dropped 3; count of bases not matched to a gene: 1. In germline, CDR1 is MNHEY, CDR2 SMNVEV (reference sequence). The deep-level immunoSEQ assay was used. The table came from immunoSEQ multiplex PCR; TCRdb's copy has only in-frame clones and leaves some out. In the table there are about 2.3 million clones, 85% to 95% of which are singletons. The J gene is TRBJ1-4, the V gene TRBV27; 7 bases match TRBD1. The specimen sequenced was naive CD4+ T cells from PBMCs. Indicated subset: CD45RA+ positively selected. This clonotype was obtained from a man between 18 and 35 years old in good health. Some clones in this sample may be carry-over from other donors' samples. The CDR3 is CASSLSGQSNEKLFF. The CDR3 nucleotides are TGTGCCAGCAGTTTATCGGGACAGTCTAATGAAAAACTGTTTTTT.